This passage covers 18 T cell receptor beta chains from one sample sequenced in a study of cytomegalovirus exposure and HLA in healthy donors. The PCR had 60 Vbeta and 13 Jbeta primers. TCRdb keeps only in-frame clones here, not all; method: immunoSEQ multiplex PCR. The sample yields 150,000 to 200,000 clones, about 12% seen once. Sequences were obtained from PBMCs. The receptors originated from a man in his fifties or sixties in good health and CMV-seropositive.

CDR3 loop: CAWSVGQGLSYEQYF. In DNA, the CDR3 is TGTGCCTGGAGTGTAGGGCAGGGGTTATCCTACGAGCAGTACTTC. The chain joins TRBV30 to TRBJ2-7, with a tentative D call TRBD1 (6 bases). The CDR3 extends over 15 amino acids. V was trimmed by 0 bases and J by 1 base, leaving 13 bases between them. The germline CDR1 and CDR2 sequences are GTSNPN and SVGIG (reference sequence).

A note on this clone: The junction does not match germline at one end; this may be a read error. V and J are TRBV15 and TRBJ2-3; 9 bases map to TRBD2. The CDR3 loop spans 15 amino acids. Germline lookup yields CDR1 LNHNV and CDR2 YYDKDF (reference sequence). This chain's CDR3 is CATSSGTSRTDKQYF. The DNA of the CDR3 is TGTGCCACCTCCTCCGGGACTAGCCGGACAGATAAGCAGTATTTT.

The CDR3 nucleotides read TGTGCCAGCAGTGAAGCGCACAGGGCGAGAGGGGAGACCCAGTACTTC. This sequence encodes CASSEAHRARGETQYF. The rearrangement uses TRBV6-1 and TRBJ2-5; D possibly corresponds to TRBD1 (6 bases). The V gene lost 0 bases and the J gene lost 5 bases, with 16 bases spanning the gap. CDR1 and CDR2 (germline): MNHNS, SASEGT. The CDR3 totals 16 residues.

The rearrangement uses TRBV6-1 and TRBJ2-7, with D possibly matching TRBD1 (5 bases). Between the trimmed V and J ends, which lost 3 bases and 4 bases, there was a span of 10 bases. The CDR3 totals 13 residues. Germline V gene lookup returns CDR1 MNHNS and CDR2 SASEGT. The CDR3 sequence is CASSDWTPYEQYF. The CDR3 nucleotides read TGTGCCAGCAGTGATTGGACACCTTACGAGCAGTACTTC.

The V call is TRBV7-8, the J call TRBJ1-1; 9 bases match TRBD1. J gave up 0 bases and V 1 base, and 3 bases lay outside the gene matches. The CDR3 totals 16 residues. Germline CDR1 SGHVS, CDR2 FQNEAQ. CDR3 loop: CASSLEQGAVNTEAFF. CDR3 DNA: TGTGCCAGCAGCTTAGAACAGGGGGCCGTGAACACTGAAGCTTTCTTT.

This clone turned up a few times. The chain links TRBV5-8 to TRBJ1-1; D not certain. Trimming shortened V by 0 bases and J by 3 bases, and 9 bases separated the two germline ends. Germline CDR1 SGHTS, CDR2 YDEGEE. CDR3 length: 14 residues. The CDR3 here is CASSLGGSDTEAFF. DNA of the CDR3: TGTGCCAGCAGCTTGGGAGGGTCTGACACTGAAGCTTTCTTT.

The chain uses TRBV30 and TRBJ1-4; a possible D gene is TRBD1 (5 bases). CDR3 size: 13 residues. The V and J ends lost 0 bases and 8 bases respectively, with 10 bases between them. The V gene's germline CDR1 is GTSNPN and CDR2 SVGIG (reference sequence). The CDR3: CAWSVRGVEKLFF. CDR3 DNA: TGTGCCTGGAGTGTACGGGGGGTGGAAAAACTGTTTTTT.

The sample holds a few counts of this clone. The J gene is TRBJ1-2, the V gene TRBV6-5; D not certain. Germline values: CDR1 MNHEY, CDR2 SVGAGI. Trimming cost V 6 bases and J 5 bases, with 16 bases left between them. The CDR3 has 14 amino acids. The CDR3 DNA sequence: TGTGCCAGCAGCCCCCGGGTCCGGATATATGGCTACACCTTC. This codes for CASSPRVRIYGYTF.

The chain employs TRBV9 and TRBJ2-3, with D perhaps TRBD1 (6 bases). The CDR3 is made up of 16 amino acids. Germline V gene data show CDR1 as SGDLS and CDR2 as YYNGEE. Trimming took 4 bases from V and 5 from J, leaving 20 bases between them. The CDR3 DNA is TGTGCCAGCAGCCCCCGGACTCAAGGACAGTTAGATACGCAGTATTTT. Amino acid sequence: CASSPRTQGQLDTQYF.

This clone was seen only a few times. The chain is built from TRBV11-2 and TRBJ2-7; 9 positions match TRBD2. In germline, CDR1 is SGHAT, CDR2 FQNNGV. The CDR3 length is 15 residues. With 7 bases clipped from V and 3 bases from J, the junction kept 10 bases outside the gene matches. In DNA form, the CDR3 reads TGTGCCAGCACCCGGGGTAGCGGGGGAAACTACGAGCAGTACTTC. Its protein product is CASTRGSGGNYEQYF.

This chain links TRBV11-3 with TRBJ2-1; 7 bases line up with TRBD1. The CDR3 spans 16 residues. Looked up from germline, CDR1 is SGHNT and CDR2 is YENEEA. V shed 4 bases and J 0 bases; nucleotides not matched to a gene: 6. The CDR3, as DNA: TGTGCCAGCAGCTGGGGACAGACCGACTCCTACAATGAGCAGTTCTTC. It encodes CASSWGQTDSYNEQFF.

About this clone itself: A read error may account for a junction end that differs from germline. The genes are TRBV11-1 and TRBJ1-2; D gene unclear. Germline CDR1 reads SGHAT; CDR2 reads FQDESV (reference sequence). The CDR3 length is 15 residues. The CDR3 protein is CASSLGSLTNYGYTF. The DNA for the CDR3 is TGTGCCAGCAGCTTAGGCAGCCTAACGAACTATGGCTACACCTTT. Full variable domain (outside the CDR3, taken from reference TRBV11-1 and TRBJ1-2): EAEVAQSPRYKITEKSQAVAFWCDPISGHATLYWYRQILGQGPELLVQFQDESVVDDSQLPKDRFSAERLKGVDSTLKIQPAELGDSAMYLCASSLGSLTNYGYTFGSGTRLTVV.

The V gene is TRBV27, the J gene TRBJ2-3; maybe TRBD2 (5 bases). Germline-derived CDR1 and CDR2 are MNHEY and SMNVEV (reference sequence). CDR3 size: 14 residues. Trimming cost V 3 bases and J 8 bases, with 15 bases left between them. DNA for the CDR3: TGTGCCAGCAGTTTTGGGCGGTTCCGGGGTACGCAGTATTTT. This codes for CASSFGRFRGTQYF.

DNA for the CDR3: TGCGCCAGCAGCCATTGGGACAGCCAAGAGACCCAGTACTTC. Its translation is CASSHWDSQETQYF. The gene calls are TRBV4-1 and TRBJ2-5; 7 bases line up with TRBD1. The V gene's germline CDR1 is MGHRA and CDR2 YSYEKL. The trim removed 3 bases at V and 1 base at J, leaving 2 bases unmatched. The CDR3 runs to 14 residues.

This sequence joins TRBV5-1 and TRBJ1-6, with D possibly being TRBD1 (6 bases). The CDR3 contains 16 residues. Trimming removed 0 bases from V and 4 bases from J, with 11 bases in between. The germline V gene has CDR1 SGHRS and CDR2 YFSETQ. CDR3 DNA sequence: TGCGCCAGCAGCTTGGCTGGGGGACATTATAATTCACCCCTCCACTTT. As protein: CASSLAGGHYNSPLHF.

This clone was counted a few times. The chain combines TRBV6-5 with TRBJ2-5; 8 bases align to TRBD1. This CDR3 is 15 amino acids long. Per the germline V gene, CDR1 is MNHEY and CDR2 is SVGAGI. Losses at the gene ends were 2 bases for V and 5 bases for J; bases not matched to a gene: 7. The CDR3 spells CASSYRQGALETQYF. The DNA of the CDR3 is TGTGCCAGCAGTTACCGGCAGGGGGCTCTGGAGACCCAGTACTTC.

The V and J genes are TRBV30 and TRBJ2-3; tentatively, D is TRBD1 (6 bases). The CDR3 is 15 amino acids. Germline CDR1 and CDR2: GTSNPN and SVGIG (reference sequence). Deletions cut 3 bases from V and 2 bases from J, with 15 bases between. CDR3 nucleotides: TGTGCCTGGAGCCAAAGGGACACCTTCACAGATACGCAGTATTTT. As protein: CAWSQRDTFTDTQYF.

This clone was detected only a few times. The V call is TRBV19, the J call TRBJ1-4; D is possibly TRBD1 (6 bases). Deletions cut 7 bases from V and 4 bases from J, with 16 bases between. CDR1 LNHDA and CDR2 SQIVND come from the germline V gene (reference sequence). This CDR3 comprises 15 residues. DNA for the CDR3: TGTGCCAGTAACGTTTGGGACACCCGTAATGAAAAACTGTTTTTT. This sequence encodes CASNVWDTRNEKLFF.